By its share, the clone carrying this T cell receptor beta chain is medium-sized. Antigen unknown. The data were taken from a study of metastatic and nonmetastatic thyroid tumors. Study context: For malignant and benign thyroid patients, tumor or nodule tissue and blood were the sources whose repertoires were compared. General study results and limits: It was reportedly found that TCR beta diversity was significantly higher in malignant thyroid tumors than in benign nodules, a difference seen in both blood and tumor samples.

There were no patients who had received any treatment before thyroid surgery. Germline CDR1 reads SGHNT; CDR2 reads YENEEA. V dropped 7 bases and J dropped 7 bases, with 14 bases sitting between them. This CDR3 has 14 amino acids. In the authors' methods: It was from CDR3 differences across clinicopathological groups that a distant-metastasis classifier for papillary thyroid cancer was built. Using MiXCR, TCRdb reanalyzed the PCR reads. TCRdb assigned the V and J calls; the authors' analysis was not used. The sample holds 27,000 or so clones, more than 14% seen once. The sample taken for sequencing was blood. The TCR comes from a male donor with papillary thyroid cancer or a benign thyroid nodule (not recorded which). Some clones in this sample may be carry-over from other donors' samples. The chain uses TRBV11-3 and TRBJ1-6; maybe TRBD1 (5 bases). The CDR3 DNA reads TGTGCCAGCACCCCGACGGGGGACAATTCACCCCTCCACTTT. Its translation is CASTPTGDNSPLHF.